The 14 T cell receptor beta chains below were found in one sample sequenced in a study of T cells in tumors after PD-1 blockade. Method: immunoSEQ multiplex PCR; TCRdb's copy keeps in-frame clones and lacks some. The sample has approximately 59,000 clones; around 80% are singletons. This material consisted of PBMCs, taken before anti-PD-1 treatment. Source of these receptors: a human donor with basal cell carcinoma.

J is TRBJ1-1 and V is TRBV12-3 or TRBV12-4; no definite D call. CDR3 length: 11 amino acids. V lost 2 bases and J 7 bases, leaving 5 bases between the germline ends. CDR3 loop: CASSLTVEAFF. CDR3 DNA sequence: TGTGCCAGCAGTTTAACAGTTGAAGCTTTCTTT.

The rearrangement links TRBV14 to TRBJ1-5, with 7 bases matching TRBD1. Per the germline V gene, CDR1 is SGHDN and CDR2 is FVKESK. CDR3 length: 16 residues. Trimming cost V 3 bases and J 1 base; bases outside gene matches: 6. CDR3 sequence: CASSQGQRVSNQPQHF. The CDR3 DNA sequence: TGTGCCAGCAGCCAGGGACAGCGAGTCAGCAATCAGCCCCAGCATTTT.

This clone was counted a few times. The chain combines TRBV24-1 with TRBJ2-7; TRBD2 matches 10 bases. Germline CDR1 and CDR2: KGHDR and SFDVKD. This CDR3 spans 14 amino acids. V trimming: 6 bases; J trimming: 6 bases; junction bases outside the gene matches: 7. The CDR3 sequence is CATSRPLAGAEQYF. CDR3 nucleotide sequence: TGTGCCACCAGTCGACCTCTAGCGGGGGCCGAGCAGTACTTC.

V and J are TRBV6-5 and TRBJ1-5; 7 positions agree with TRBD1. The CDR3 spans 13 residues. From germline, CDR1 is MNHEY and CDR2 SVGAGI. With V trimmed by 7 bases and J by 7 bases, 7 bases remained unmatched. Here the CDR3 reads CASTGQVNQPQHF. The DNA of the CDR3 is TGTGCCAGCACCGGACAGGTTAACCAGCCCCAGCATTTT.

CDR3 bases: TGTGCCAGCAGCTTATATCCGGGGCTGAGCACTGAAGCTTTCTTT. This translates into CASSLYPGLSTEAFF. This chain links TRBV7-6 with TRBJ1-1; D is perhaps TRBD1 (5 bases). The germline gives CDR1 SGHVS, CDR2 FNYEAQ. V was pared by 2 bases and J by 4 bases, with 14 bases between. This CDR3 region has 15 residues. Combining the CDR3 with reference TRBV7-6 and TRBJ1-1 gives the whole variable domain GAGVSQSPRYKVTKRGQDVALRCDPISGHVSLYWYRQALGQGPEFLTYFNYEAQQDKSGLPNDRFSAERPEGSISTLTIQRTEQRDSAMYRCASSLYPGLSTEAFFGQGTRLTVV.

This sequence joins TRBV3-1 (or the pseudogene TRBV3-2) and TRBJ1-5; TRBD1 might be the D (6 bases). Germline V lookup: CDR1 LGHDT, CDR2 YNNKEL (reference sequence). V was cut by 4 bases and J by 6 bases, with 16 bases left in between. There are 15 residues in the CDR3. CDR3 bases: TGTGCCAGCAGCCTATCCGGGACATCTCCTCAGCCCCAGCATTTT. It is translated as CASSLSGTSPQPQHF.

This chain connects TRBV6-5 to TRBJ1-1; no firm D call. There are 11 residues in the CDR3. Germline CDR1 and CDR2: MNHEY and SVGAGI. Trimming pared 2 bases from V and 6 bases from J, leaving 4 bases between. CDR3: CASSYRSEAFF. The CDR3 coding sequence is TGTGCCAGCAGTTACAGGTCTGAAGCTTTCTTT.

Only a few counts were recorded for this clone. V usage is TRBV29-1 and J usage is TRBJ1-2; 9 bases agree with TRBD1. CDR1 and CDR2 (germline): SQVTM, ANQGSEA. The CDR3 extends over 15 amino acids. J lost 6 bases, V lost 0 bases, and 8 bases had no gene match. CDR3 in DNA: TGCAGCGTTGAAGAGTCAGGACAGGGGTCGAATGGCTACACCTTC. Translating it yields CSVEESGQGSNGYTF.

The chain has TRBV11-3 and TRBJ2-1; possibly TRBD2 for D (6 bases). The germline gives CDR1 SGHNT, CDR2 YENEEA. The V and J ends lost 5 bases and 10 bases respectively, with 18 bases between them. The CDR3 is 14 residues long. CDR3 loop: CASSAGLTQSEQFF. As DNA, the CDR3 is TGTGCCAGCAGCGCAGGACTAACGCAAAGCGAGCAGTTCTTC.

This chain uses TRBV2 with TRBJ1-2, with 10 nucleotides matching TRBD1. CDR1 is SNHLY and CDR2 is FYNNEI in the germline V gene. The CDR3 covers 14 residues. V dropped 11 bases and J dropped 8; count of bases not matched to a gene: 14. The chain's CDR3 is CAQWATGGGYGYTF. CDR3 in DNA: TGTGCCCAGTGGGCGACAGGGGGCGGTTACGGCTACACCTTC.

V and J are TRBV7-2 and TRBJ2-1; 14 nucleotides line up with TRBD2. CDR1 is SGHTA and CDR2 is FQGNSA in the germline V gene. Germline trimming cut 5 bases from V and 7 bases from J; bases unmatched to any gene: 10. This CDR3 is built from 17 residues. Written as DNA, the CDR3 is TGTGCCAGCAGCCCCCTCCCGGGACTAGCGGGGGTTAATGAGCAGTTCTTC. Its protein product is CASSPLPGLAGVNEQFF. The full variable domain, its missing parts supplied by reference TRBV7-2 and TRBJ2-1, is GAGVSQSPSNKVTEKGKDVELRCDPISGHTALYWYRQSLGQGLEFLIYFQGNSAPDKSGLPSDRFSAERTGGSVSTLTIQRTQQEDSAVYLCASSPLPGLAGVNEQFFGPGTRLTVL.

This chain joins TRBV19 and TRBJ2-4, with TRBD2 identical over 7 bases. Trimming took 7 bases from V and 0 from J; bases not matched to a gene: 12. Germline lookup yields CDR1 LNHDA and CDR2 SQIVND (reference sequence). CDR3 size: 17 residues. CDR3: CASTPFWGGLAKNIQYF. The CDR3 nucleotides read TGTGCCAGTACCCCTTTTTGGGGGGGACTAGCCAAAAACATTCAGTACTTC.

This chain connects TRBV19 to TRBJ2-1; 11 bases line up with TRBD2. CDR1 LNHDA and CDR2 SQIVND come from the germline V gene (reference sequence). The CDR3 length is 17 residues. The V and J ends lost 5 bases and 7 bases, in that order; junction bases with no gene match: 13. CDR3 bases: TGTGCCAGTAGTGGGCGGGCTAGCGGGGGGATCGGTAATGAGCAGTTCTTC. Translation gives CASSGRASGGIGNEQFF.

This clone was seen once. The V call is TRBV9, the J call TRBJ1-1; 8 bases are a match to TRBD1. V lost 0 bases and J lost 2; bases outside the gene matches: 3. This CDR3 comprises 15 residues. CDR1 is SGDLS and CDR2 is YYNGEE in the germline V gene. CDR3 coding DNA: TGTGCCAGCAGCGTAGTCCCAGGGGGCAACACTGAAGCTTTCTTT. It is translated as CASSVVPGGNTEAFF.